The clone carrying this T cell receptor (beta chain) was seen a single time. Its antigen is undetermined. Assay used: immunoSEQ multiplex PCR; TCRdb lists only in-frame clones, some missing. The table lists about 140,000 clones, about 90% of them singletons. The sample is drawn from a study of T cell responses to AZD1222 COVID-19 vaccine. Study observations and caveats: At 160-218 and 743-854, vaccine-associated CD4 TCRs were dominant, and they spanned spike.

The origin of this receptor is an adult who received the AZD1222 COVID-19 vaccine. The specimen was peripheral blood, collected 28 days after the second AZD1222 dose.

The CDR3 sequence is CASSQADRTQPIYGYTF. CDR3 nucleotides: TGCGCCAGCAGCCAAGCCGACAGGACCCAACCCATCTATGGCTACACCTTC. The J gene is TRBJ1-2, the V gene TRBV4-3; perhaps TRBD1 as D (6 bases). This CDR3 has 17 amino acids. Germline CDR1 and CDR2: LGHNA and YSLEER. The V end was cut by 1 base, the J end by 4 bases, with 19 bases between.